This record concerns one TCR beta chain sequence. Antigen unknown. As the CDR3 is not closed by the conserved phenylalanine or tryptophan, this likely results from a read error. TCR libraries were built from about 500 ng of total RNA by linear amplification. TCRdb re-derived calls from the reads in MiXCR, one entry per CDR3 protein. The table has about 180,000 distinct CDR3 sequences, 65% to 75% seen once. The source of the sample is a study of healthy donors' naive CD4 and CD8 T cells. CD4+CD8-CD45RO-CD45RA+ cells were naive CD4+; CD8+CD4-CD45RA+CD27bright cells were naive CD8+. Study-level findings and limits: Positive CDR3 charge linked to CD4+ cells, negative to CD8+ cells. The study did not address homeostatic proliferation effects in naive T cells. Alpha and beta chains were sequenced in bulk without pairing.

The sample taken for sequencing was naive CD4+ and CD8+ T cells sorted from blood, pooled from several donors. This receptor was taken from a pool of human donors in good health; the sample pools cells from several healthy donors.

The CDR3 sequence is CASSLQGFYNSPLHS. CDR3 nucleotides: TGTGCCAGCAGCCTACAGGGGTTTTATAATTCACCCCTCCACTCT. The rearrangement links TRBV12-3 or TRBV12-4 to TRBJ1-6; 7 nucleotides line up with TRBD1. There are 15 residues in the CDR3. Trimming at V came to 6 bases and at J to 4 bases, leaving 6 bases not matched to a gene.